This TCR beta chain was obtained from a study of blood T cells in healthy people across ages (dated by TCRdb to between 2015 and 2017). Regarding the research as a whole: In model experiments, roughly one uniquely barcoded TCR beta cDNA molecule per two T cells was captured by template switching. Donors were grouped into four age groups: young (average roughly 15 years), middle-aged (approximately 41), aged (around 62) and long-lived (roughly 80). Two additional independent replicas of 1 million unique cDNA reads from the same blood draw were analyzed for two donors (one aged 18 to 30 and one aged 80 or older). To avoid experimental bias, donors of different ages were spread randomly across the sequencing lanes. Age-related changes in TCR beta repertoire diversity were measured in the study by deep sequencing normalized with unique cDNA molecular identifiers.

The roughly 39 donors, aged about 6 to 100 years, were systemically healthy Caucasian individuals from Russia. Approximately 9.3 milliliters of peripheral blood were collected from each donor into EDTA-treated Vacutainer tubes. PBMCs were isolated by Ficoll-Paque density-gradient centrifugation, with at least 6 million obtained per sample. Trizol reagent was used to extract total RNA from the PBMCs, yielding at least 6 micrograms per sample. The percentages of naive CD45RAhigh/CD27high T cells were determined by flow cytometry on a PBMC aliquot from every donor. This clonotype came up many times. It lacks a known antigen. No much larger clonotype is one base removed from it; base qualities were not supplied. Preparation of the library involved 5' RACE. Sequencing used an Illumina HiSeq 2500. A second PCR of about 6 to 11 cycles was performed with a sample-barcoded 5' primer and a J-beta primer mix. A unique molecular identifier was introduced onto each TCR beta cDNA molecule by a template-switch 5' adaptor carrying 12 random nucleotides. Each sample yielded at least 2.5 million CDR3-containing paired-end reads. All of the RNA was converted into first-strand cDNA using the Mint cDNA synthesis kit, with a TRBC-specific oligonucleotide serving as the primer. After uracil-DNA glycosylase treatment, a first 18-cycle PCR used universal primers M1SS and BC2_uni_R on all cDNA. The authors processed their data as follows. For normalization, 1 million high-quality reads were randomly selected from each sample, with every read carrying a distinct molecular identifier. Instead of being binned into consensus sequences, reads with shared molecular identifiers were discarded. MiTCR, run with a Q25 quality threshold and the strictest error-elimination algorithm, handled CDR3 identification, clonotype clustering and error correction. Lower-bound total TCR beta diversity was estimated with a nonparametric unseen species model using Euler transformation. The public reads were run again by TCRdb, first through fastp at Q25 and then through MiXCR, and only productive beta chains were kept. One record per CDR3 amino acid sequence lists the most common genes and DNA. These V and J calls rely on TCRdb rather than the paper's analysis. A total of over a million distinct CDR3 sequences appear in this sample, 45% of them only once. Under 20% of the sample belongs to the ten largest clones.

The paper's findings and limits, for the study overall: As age increased, observed TCR beta diversity per million T cells dropped in a roughly linear way, and a significant reduction was already evident by age 40. Total diversity estimates from one million sequenced T cells were considered lower bounds and underestimates. The CMV infection status of donors was not known, potentially confounding age-related changes in expanded clonotypes. The long-lived group showed more naive CD4+ T cells, fewer expanded clones and increased TCR diversity than the aged group, suggesting age selection. A strong correlation was found between observed TCR beta diversity and the percentage of naive T cells measured by flow cytometry. Bulk unsorted PBMC profiling prevented conclusive comparison of naive and antigen-experienced compartments.

The CDR3 sequence holds 16 residues, the cysteine and phenylalanine included. The DNA shown is the 48-base CDR3, in frame from base 1. The germline V end is reduced by 0 bases and the J end by 12 bases; junction bases left unmatched: 14. The germline V gene (reference sequence) provides CDR1 LNHNV and CDR2 YYDKDF. Sequencing was carried out using blood. The TCR sequence derives from a woman aged 55-75 years in good health. The sequence links TRBV15 to TRBJ2-4; the central 7 bases match TRBD2. This receptor carries the CDR3 CATSRDGEGKPLSQYF. In nucleotides, the sequence is TGTGCCACCAGCAGAGATGGGGAGGGTAAACCCCTCTCTCAGTACTTC.